One TCR beta chain is described in this entry. Its antigen is currently unknown. The data originate from a study of regulatory T cells in long-lasting Graves disease. General observations from the study: Favoring TRBV28, TRBJ1-2 and TRBJ2-5 was a feature seen in persistent disease.

Through Arm-PCR of CDR3 regions and iRepertoire HTBI primers, TCR beta libraries were built. Authors' methods: Identification yielded approximately 60 TRBV and 11 to 15 TRBJ segments across samples. Each CDR3 protein gets one entry after TCRdb re-called the multiplex PCR reads with MiXCR. The V and J calls here are based on TCRdb, not the publication. The top ten clones hold 12% of a sample with about 220,000 distinct CDR3 sequences, roughly 20% of them seen once. The time point here: newly diagnosed GD, antithyroid drugs for less than 3 months. PBMC RNA served as the TCR library source. Germline loops: CDR1 LNHNV, CDR2 YYDKDF (reference sequence). There are 17 residues in the CDR3. Trimming removed 8 bases from V and 1 base from J, with 22 bases in between. These data were also reused for a study on T cells in Graves' hyperthyroidism and ophthalmopathy.

The specimen was peripheral blood mononuclear cells (PBMCs), collected at new diagnosis, from a patient treated with antithyroid drugs. This TCR was recovered from a woman in her twenties or thirties with Graves disease. The J gene is TRBJ2-3, the V gene TRBV15; D might be TRBD2 (6 bases). The CDR3 loop is CATLGRTPGNRTDTQYF. The CDR3 DNA follows: TGTGCCACCTTGGGGAGGACTCCCGGAAACCGCACAGATACGCAGTATTTT.